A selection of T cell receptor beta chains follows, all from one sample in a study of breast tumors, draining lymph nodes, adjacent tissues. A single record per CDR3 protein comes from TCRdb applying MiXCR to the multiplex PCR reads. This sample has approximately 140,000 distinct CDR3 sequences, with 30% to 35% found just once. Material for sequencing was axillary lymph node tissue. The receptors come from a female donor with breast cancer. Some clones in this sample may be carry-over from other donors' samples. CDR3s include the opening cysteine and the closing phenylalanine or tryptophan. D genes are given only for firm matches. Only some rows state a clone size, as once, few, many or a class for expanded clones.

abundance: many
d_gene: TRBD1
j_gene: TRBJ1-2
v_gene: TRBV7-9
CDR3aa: CASSSTGGWGYGYTF
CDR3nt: TGTGCCAGCAGCTCCACAGGGGGCTGGGGCTATGGCTACACCTTC

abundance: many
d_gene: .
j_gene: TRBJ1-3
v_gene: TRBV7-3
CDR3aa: CASSFGGGDTIYF
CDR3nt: TGTGCCAGCAGCTTTGGGGGGGGGGACACCATATATTTT

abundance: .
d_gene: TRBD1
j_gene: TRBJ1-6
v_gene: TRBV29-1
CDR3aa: CSVRTGLTGESPLHF
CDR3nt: TGCAGCGTCAGGACAGGGCTAACAGGGGAATCACCCCTCCACTTT

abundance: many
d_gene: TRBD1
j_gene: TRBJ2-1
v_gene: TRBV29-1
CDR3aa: CSVEEGQTNNEQFF
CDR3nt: TGCAGCGTTGAAGAGGGACAGACAAACAATGAGCAGTTCTTC

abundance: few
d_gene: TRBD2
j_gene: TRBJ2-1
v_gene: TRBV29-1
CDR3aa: CSVEEGLAFNEQFF
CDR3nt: TGCAGCGTTGAAGAGGGACTAGCGTTTAATGAGCAGTTCTTC

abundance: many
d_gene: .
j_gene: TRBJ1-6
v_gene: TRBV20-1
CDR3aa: CSASLGGNYNSPLHF
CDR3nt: TGCAGTGCTTCCCTCGGGGGCAACTATAATTCACCCCTCCACTTT

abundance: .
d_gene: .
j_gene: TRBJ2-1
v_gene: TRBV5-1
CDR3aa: CASSSDISPRLSF
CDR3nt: TGCGCCAGCAGTTCGGACATATCCCCTAGGCTGAGCTTC

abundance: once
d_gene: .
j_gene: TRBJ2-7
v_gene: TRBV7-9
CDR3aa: CASSFYICSASGTGSSYEQYF
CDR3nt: .

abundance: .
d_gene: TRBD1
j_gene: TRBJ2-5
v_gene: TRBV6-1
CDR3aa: CASSPRTGISEETQYF
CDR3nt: TGTGCCAGCAGTCCGAGGACAGGGATATCAGAGGAGACCCAGTACTTC

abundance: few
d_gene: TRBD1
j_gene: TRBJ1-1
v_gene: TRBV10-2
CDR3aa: CASSVNRGRTEAFF
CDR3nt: TGCGCCAGCAGTGTTAACAGGGGGCGCACTGAAGCTTTCTTT

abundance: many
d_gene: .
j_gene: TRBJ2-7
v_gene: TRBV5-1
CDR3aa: CASSLSLGGGFEQYF
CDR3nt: TGCGCCAGCAGCTTATCGCTCGGAGGAGGATTCGAGCAGTACTTC

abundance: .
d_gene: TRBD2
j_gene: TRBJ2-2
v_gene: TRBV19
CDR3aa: CASSIRLAGGQGGTGELFF
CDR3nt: TGTGCCAGTAGTATAAGACTAGCGGGGGGACAGGGTGGCACCGGGGAGCTGTTTTTT

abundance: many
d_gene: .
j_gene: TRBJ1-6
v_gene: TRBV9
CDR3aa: CASSVGGGYNSPLHF
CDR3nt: TGTGCCAGCAGCGTAGGTGGAGGGTATAACTCACCCCTCCACTTT

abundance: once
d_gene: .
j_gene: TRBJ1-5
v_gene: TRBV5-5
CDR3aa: CASSLDPVTVQPQHF
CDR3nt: TGTGCCAGCAGCTTGGATCCTGTAACAGTTCAGCCCCAGCATTTT

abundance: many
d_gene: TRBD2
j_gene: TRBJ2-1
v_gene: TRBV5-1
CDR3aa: CASSTGTSGGLEFF
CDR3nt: TGCGCCAGCAGCACCGGGACTAGCGGGGGGTTGGAGTTCTTC

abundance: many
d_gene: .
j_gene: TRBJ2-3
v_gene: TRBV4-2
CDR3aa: CASSQDQAPGADTQYF
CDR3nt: TGTGCCAGCAGCCAAGACCAGGCCCCAGGGGCAGATACGCAGTATTTT

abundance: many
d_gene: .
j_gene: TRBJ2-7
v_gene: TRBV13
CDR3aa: CASRPRDKGTYEQYF
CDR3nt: TGTGCCAGCAGGCCTCGGGACAAAGGAACGTACGAGCAGTACTTC

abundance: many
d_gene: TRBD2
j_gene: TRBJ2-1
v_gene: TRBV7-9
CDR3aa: CASRRWTSGDYNEQFF
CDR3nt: TGTGCCAGCAGGAGATGGACTAGCGGAGACTACAATGAGCAGTTCTTC

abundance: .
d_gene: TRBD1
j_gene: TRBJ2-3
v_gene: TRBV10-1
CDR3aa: CASSEDRATDTQYF
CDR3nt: TGCGCCAGCAGTGAGGACAGGGCGACAGATACGCAGTATTTT

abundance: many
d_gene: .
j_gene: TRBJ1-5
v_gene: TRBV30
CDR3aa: CAWSRGNNQPQHF
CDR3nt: TGTGCCTGGAGTCGGGGAAACAATCAGCCCCAGCATTTT

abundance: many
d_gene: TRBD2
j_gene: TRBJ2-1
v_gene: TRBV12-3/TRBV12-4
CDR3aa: CASSSTSGGTYEQFF
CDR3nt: TGTGCCAGCAGTTCTACTAGCGGGGGGACGTATGAGCAGTTCTTC

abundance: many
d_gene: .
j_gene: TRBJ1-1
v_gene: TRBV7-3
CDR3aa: CASSASPQGRVGTEAFF
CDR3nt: TGTGCCAGCAGCGCCAGTCCTCAGGGCCGAGTTGGCACTGAAGCTTTCTTT

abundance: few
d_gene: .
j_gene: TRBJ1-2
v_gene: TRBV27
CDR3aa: CASSTGDPSFYGYTF
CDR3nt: TGTGCCAGCAGTACCGGGGACCCTTCTTTCTATGGCTACACCTTC

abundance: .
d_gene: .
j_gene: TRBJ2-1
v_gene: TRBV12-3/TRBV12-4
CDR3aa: CASSLEPEEQLF
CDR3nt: TGTGCCAGCAGTTTAGAACCAGAGGAGCAGCTCTTC

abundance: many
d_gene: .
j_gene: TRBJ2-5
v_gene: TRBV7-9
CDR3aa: CASSLRERGPKETQYF
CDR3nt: TGTGCCAGCAGCCTCCGGGAGCGAGGGCCAAAAGAGACCCAGTACTTC

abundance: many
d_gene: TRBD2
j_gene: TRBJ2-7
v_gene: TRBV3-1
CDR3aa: CASKKGTSGGEQYF
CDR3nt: TGTGCCAGCAAAAAGGGTACTAGCGGGGGGGAGCAGTACTTC

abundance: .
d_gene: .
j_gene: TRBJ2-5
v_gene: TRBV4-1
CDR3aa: CASSQDGWGGIIQETQYF
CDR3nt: TGCGCCAGCAGCCAAGATGGATGGGGGGGCATTATTCAAGAGACCCAGTACTTC

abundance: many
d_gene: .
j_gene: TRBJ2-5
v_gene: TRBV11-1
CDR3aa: CASRKGETQYF
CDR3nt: TGTGCCAGCAGGAAAGGAGAGACCCAGTACTTC

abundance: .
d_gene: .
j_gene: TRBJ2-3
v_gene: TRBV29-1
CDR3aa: CSRQGTDTQYF
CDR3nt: TGCAGCCGACAGGGCACAGATACGCAGTATTTT

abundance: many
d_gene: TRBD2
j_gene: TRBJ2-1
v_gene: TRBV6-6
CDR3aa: CASSYSAGAYNEQFF
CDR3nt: TGTGCCAGCAGTTACTCGGCGGGGGCCTACAATGAGCAGTTCTTC

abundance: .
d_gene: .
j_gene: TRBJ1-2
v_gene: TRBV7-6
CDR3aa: CASSTMGRTVHNYGYTF
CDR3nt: TGTGCCAGCAGCACGATGGGACGGACAGTGCATAACTATGGCTACACCTTC

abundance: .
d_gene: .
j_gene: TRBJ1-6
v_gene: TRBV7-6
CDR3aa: CASSPYSGESSYECYNSPLHF
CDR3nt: TGTGCCAGCAGCCCCTATAGCGGGGAGAGCTCCTACGAGTGTTATAATTCACCCCTCCACTTT

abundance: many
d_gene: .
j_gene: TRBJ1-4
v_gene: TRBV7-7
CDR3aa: CASPRATNEKLFF
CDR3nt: TGTGCTAGTCCCAGGGCAACTAATGAAAAACTGTTTTTT

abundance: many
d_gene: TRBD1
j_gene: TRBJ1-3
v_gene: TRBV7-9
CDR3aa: CASSSRQGAAGNTIYF
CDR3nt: TGTGCCAGCAGCTCACGACAGGGAGCAGCTGGAAACACCATATATTTT

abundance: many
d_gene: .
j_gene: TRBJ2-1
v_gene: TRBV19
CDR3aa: CASSIVGRVDPKNNEQFF
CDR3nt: TGTGCCAGTAGTATAGTAGGCAGGGTAGATCCTAAAAACAATGAGCAGTTCTTC

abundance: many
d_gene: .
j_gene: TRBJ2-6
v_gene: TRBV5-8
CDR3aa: CASSLYGADGANVLTF
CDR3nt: TGTGCCAGCAGCTTGTACGGGGCCGATGGGGCCAACGTCCTGACTTTC

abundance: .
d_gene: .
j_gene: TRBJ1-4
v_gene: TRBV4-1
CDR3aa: CASSRTVERLFF
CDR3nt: TGCGCCAGCAGCCGGACAGTGGAAAGACTGTTTTTT

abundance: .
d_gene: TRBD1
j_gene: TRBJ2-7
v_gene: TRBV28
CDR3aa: CASSLSAPGQGYPQYEQYF
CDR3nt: TGTGCCAGCAGTTTGTCTGCACCGGGACAGGGTTACCCCCAATACGAGCAGTACTTC

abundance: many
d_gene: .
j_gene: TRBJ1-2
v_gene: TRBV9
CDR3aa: CASSVGTDYGYTF
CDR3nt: TGTGCCAGCAGCGTAGGGACAGACTATGGCTACACCTTC

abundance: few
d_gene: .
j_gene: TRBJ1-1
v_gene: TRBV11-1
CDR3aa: CASSLVMNTEAFF
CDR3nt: TGTGCCAGCAGCTTAGTCATGAACACTGAAGCTTTCTTT

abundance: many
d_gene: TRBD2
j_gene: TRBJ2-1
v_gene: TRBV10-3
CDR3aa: CAIGGTSGGSYNEQFF
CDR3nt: TGTGCCATCGGCGGGACTAGCGGTGGTTCCTACAATGAGCAGTTCTTC

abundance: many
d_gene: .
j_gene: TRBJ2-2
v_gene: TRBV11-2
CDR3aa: CASSWDGNTGELFF
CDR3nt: TGTGCCAGCAGCTGGGATGGAAATACCGGGGAGCTGTTTTTT

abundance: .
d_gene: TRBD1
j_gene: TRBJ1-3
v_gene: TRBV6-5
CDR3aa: CASRTGQGTGNTIYF
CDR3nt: TGTGCCAGCAGAACAGGACAGGGTACTGGAAACACCATATATTTT

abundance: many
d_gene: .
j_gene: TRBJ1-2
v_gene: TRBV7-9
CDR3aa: CASSLSANYGYTF
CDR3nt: TGTGCCAGCAGCTTAAGCGCAAACTATGGCTACACCTTC

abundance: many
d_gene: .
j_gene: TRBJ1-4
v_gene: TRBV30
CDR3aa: CAWARGEKLFF
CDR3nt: TGTGCCTGGGCCAGAGGTGAGAAACTGTTTTTT

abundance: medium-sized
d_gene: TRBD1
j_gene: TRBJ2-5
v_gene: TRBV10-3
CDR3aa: CAISEGTGGSPQYF
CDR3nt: TGTGCCATCAGTGAGGGGACAGGGGGAAGCCCCCAGTACTTC

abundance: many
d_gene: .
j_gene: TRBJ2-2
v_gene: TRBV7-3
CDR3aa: CASSPQGNTGELFF
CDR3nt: TGTGCCAGCAGCCCGCAGGGGAACACCGGGGAGCTGTTTTTT

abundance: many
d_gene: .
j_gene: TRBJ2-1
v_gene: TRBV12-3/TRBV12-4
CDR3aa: CASSQGPNSYNEQFF
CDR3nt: TGTGCCAGCAGCCAGGGGCCGAACTCCTACAATGAGCAGTTCTTC

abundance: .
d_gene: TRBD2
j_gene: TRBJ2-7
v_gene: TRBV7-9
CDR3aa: CASSWSGGAREQYF
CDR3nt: TGTGCCAGCAGCTGGAGCGGGGGGGCCCGCGAGCAGTACTTC

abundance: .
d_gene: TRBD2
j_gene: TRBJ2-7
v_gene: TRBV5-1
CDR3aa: CASSDGLAGGPYEQYF
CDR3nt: TGTGCCAGCAGCGACGGACTAGCGGGGGGCCCCTACGAGCAGTACTTC